A selection of T cell receptor beta chains follows, all from one sample in a study of beta chain features in type 1 diabetes. Method: immunoSEQ multiplex PCR; TCRdb's copy keeps in-frame clones and lacks some. Of approximately 150,000 clones listed, less than 15% are singletons. Sequenced material: central memory CD4+ T cells from blood. The receptors were sampled from a man aged 18 to 29 with type 1 diabetes. Each CDR3 is given with its conserved first and last residue. D genes are given only for firm matches. Part of the rows lack a size; the others show once, few, many or a class for expanded clones.

>TRBJ2-5|few|-|TRBV4-1
TGCGCCAGCAGCCAAGATTCAGGGATTCAAGAGACCCAGTACTTC
CASSQDSGIQETQYF
>TRBJ1-1|-|TRBD1|TRBV10-3
TGTGCCATCAGTGAGTCGAACAGGGGGTGGACTGAAGCTTTCTTT
CAISESNRGWTEAFF
>TRBJ1-5|-|-|TRBV6-1
TGTGCCAGCAGTGTACAGGGTAGTAGGAACAATCAGCCCCAGCATTTT
CASSVQGSRNNQPQHF
>TRBJ2-3|few|-|TRBV30
TGTGCCTGGAGTTTTGGGACAGATACGCAGTATTTT
CAWSFGTDTQYF
>TRBJ2-4|-|-|TRBV6-1
TGTGCCAGCAGTGAATGGACGGCTAAAAACATTCAGTACTTC
CASSEWTAKNIQYF
>TRBJ2-7|-|-|TRBV28
TGTGCCAGCACCTTAGGGGGGGCTAACTCCTACGAGCAGTACTTC
CASTLGGANSYEQYF
>TRBJ1-4|-|-|TRBV6-1
TGTGCCAGCAGCCGGGAAAAACTGTTTTTT
CASSREKLFF
>TRBJ2-5|-|-|TRBV11-2
TGTGCCAGCAGCTTATCTTGGGGAGAGACCCAGTACTTC
CASSLSWGETQYF
>TRBJ1-2|-|-|TRBV21-1
TGTGCCAGCATCGAAGGGGAGTTGAATGGCTACACCTTC
CASIEGELNGYTF
>TRBJ2-7|-|TRBD1|TRBV29-1
TGCAGCGTTGAATGGGCCCAGGGGGACGAGCAGTACTTC
CSVEWAQGDEQYF
>TRBJ1-2|-|-|TRBV6-5
TGTGCCAGCAGTTACGCGTCACAGGAGGCCTATGGCTACACCTTC
CASSYASQEAYGYTF
>TRBJ1-1|few|-|TRBV6-1
TGTGCCAGCAGTGACTCAGGGGTCTTGAACACTGAAGCTTTCTTT
CASSDSGVLNTEAFF
>TRBJ1-5|few|-|TRBV28
TGTGCCAGCAGCCGCGGAGATCGGCAGGGGAATCAGCCCCAGCATTTT
CASSRGDRQGNQPQHF
>TRBJ1-4|many|-|TRBV19
TGTGCCAGTCGTCAAAGACAGGCCGAAAAACTGTTTTTT
CASRQRQAEKLFF
>TRBJ2-3|-|-|TRBV2
TGTGCCAGCAGTGGGCAGGGAACAGATACGCAGTATTTT
CASSGQGTDTQYF
>TRBJ1-2|-|-|TRBV5-4
TGTGCCAGCAGCCGTCCGGAGTCGGTCTATGGCTACACCTTC
CASSRPESVYGYTF
>TRBJ1-2|-|-|TRBV7-9
TGTGCCAGCAGCCTTAACCCTTATGGCTACACCTTC
CASSLNPYGYTF
>TRBJ1-2|-|TRBD1|TRBV19
TGTGCCAGTAGCGGGACAGGGGCTTATGGCTACACCTTC
CASSGTGAYGYTF
>TRBJ2-5|-|-|TRBV2
TGTGCCAGCAGTGATGGACGGACCCAGTACTTC
CASSDGRTQYF
>TRBJ1-1|few|TRBD1|TRBV11-2
TGTGCCAGCAGCTTAGCGGTTCAGGGACAGCTTGTAATGAACACTGAAGCTTTCTTT
CASSLAVQGQLVMNTEAFF
>TRBJ2-5|few|-|TRBV7-3
TGTGCCAGCAGCTTAACTGGACGCCTACAAGAGACCCAGTACTTC
CASSLTGRLQETQYF
>TRBJ2-1|-|-|TRBV18
TGTGCCAGCTCACCCACGGAAGTCCGGGTCGGTAATGAGCAGTTCTTC
CASSPTEVRVGNEQFF